These 30 T cell receptor beta chains came from one sample sequenced in a study of CD8 T cells in ankylosing spondylitis (dated by TCRdb to about 2017). Library method: 5' RACE. Sequenced using an Illumina HiSeq 2500. TCRdb's own reprocessing of the public reads used fastp at Q25 and MiXCR and kept productive beta chains. Each entry merges the rows of one CDR3 protein and shows their most common DNA and genes. Across this sample there are 800,000 to 900,000 distinct CDR3 sequences, with roughly 10% seen only once. The ten largest clones capture around 0.51% of the sample. Their specific antigens are unknown. Study-level results and caveats: A TCR beta motif of fewer than 10 highly homologous amino acid variants appeared characteristic of blood from ankylosing spondylitis patients.

The sequenced material came from blood, either unsorted or a sorted T cell fraction (not recorded which). The receptors originated from a male donor with ankylosing spondylitis.

This clonotype was seen more than once but under ten times. The chain recombines TRBV20-1 with TRBJ1-2; D remains ambiguous. Germline values: CDR1 DFQATT, CDR2 SNEGSKA (reference sequence). Between the trimmed V and J ends, which lost 3 bases and 6 bases, there was a span of 5 bases. CDR3 size: 10 residues. The CDR3 spells CSASRDGYTF. CDR3 nucleotide sequence: TGCAGTGCTAGTCGCGATGGCTACACCTTC.

A few counts support this clonotype. The V gene is TRBV11-2, the J gene TRBJ1-3; D not certain. V dropped 1 base and J dropped 0 bases, with 7 bases sitting between them. This CDR3 region has 15 residues. Germline V gene data show CDR1 as SGHAT and CDR2 as FQNNGV. CDR3 region: CASSLGRLSGNTIYF. DNA of the CDR3: TGTGCCAGCAGCTTAGGCCGCCTCTCTGGAAACACCATATATTTT. The full variable domain, in which reference TRBV11-2 and TRBJ1-3 provide the parts outside the CDR3, is EAGVAQSPRYKIIEKRQSVAFWCNPISGHATLYWYQQILGQGPKLLIQFQNNGVVDDSQLPKDRFSAERLKGVDSTLKIQPAKLEDSAVYLCASSLGRLSGNTIYFGEGSWLTVV.

The gene calls are TRBV10-3 and TRBJ2-5; the D gene is possibly TRBD1 (6 bases). The CDR3 covers 13 residues. V was clipped by 6 bases and J by 2 bases, with 10 bases between them. The germline CDR1 and CDR2 sequences are ENHRY and SYGVKD. For the CDR3, the DNA is TGTGCCATCAGGGGGGCGGCTCAAGAGACCCAGTACTTC. Translating it yields CAIRGAAQETQYF.

The chain employs TRBV7-2 and TRBJ2-5; 10 nucleotides agree with TRBD2. Germline V gene lookup returns CDR1 SGHTA and CDR2 FQGNSA. The length of the CDR3 is 15 residues. The V gene end was trimmed by 3 bases and the J gene end by 4 bases; junction bases not matched to a gene: 5. In DNA, the CDR3 is TGTGCCAGCAGCTTTCTAGCGGGAGAAGGAGAGACCCAGTACTTC. It yields the protein CASSFLAGEGETQYF.

In its sample, this clonotype was seen a few times. The V gene is TRBV20-1, the J gene TRBJ1-2; D not certain. The CDR3 consists of 14 residues. CDR1 and CDR2 from the germline V gene are DFQATT and SNEGSKA (reference sequence). The V end lost 6 bases, the J end lost 5 bases, and 19 bases lay between the germline ends. The CDR3 bases are TGCAGTGCCGCGAGTACCAAGCGATCGTATGGCTACACCTTC. Translation gives CSAASTKRSYGYTF.

This clonotype was detected only a few times. This chain connects TRBV5-5 to TRBJ2-5, with D tentatively TRBD1 or TRBD2 (5 bases each). Per the germline V gene, CDR1 is SGHKS and CDR2 is YYEKEE (reference sequence). This CDR3 is built from 15 residues. Trimming removed 1 base at V and 5 bases at J, with 15 bases between. The CDR3 sequence: CASSLLGGVTETQYF. The CDR3 coding sequence is TGTGCCAGCAGCTTGCTTGGGGGAGTGACGGAGACCCAGTACTTC.

This clonotype was seen a handful of times. The chain employs TRBV28 and TRBJ2-5, with 7 bases matching TRBD1. V shed 4 bases and J 0 bases; nucleotides not matched to a gene: 5. There are 15 residues in the CDR3. The germline CDR1 and CDR2 sequences are MDHEN and SYDVKM. DNA of the CDR3: TGTGCCAGCAGTTCCACAGGGGCCAACCAAGAGACCCAGTACTTC. Its protein product is CASSSTGANQETQYF.

This clonotype was seen more than once but under ten times. The V call is TRBV6-2 or TRBV6-3, the J call TRBJ1-1, with 10 positions matching TRBD1. The CDR3 totals 17 residues. In germline, CDR1 is MNHEY, CDR2 SVGEGT. The V and J ends lost 0 bases and 1 base, in that order; junction bases with no gene match: 5. The CDR3 reads CASSYSGTGAKNTEAFF. In nucleotides, the CDR3 is TGTGCCAGCAGTTACTCCGGGACAGGGGCGAAGAACACTGAAGCTTTCTTT.

This clonotype was counted between two and nine times. The V and J genes are TRBV4-3 and TRBJ1-2; no definite D call. The CDR3 is 13 amino acids. Trimming left V 1 base short and J 6 bases short, with 9 bases between. Germline V gene lookup returns CDR1 LGHNA and CDR2 YSLEER. The CDR3 loop reads CASSQGIGNGYTF. The DNA for the CDR3 is TGCGCCAGCAGCCAAGGAATTGGGAATGGCTACACCTTC.

This clonotype occurred many times. The V and J genes are TRBV5-1 and TRBJ1-2; D not resolved. There are 14 residues in the CDR3. Germline V CDR1 and CDR2: SGHRS, YFSETQ. Between the trimmed V and J ends, which lost 0 bases and 7 bases, there was a span of 13 bases. The CDR3 nucleotides are TGCGCCAGCAGCTTGGACGCGGGGAGCCGTGGCTACACCTTC. Amino acid sequence: CASSLDAGSRGYTF.

The rearrangement joins TRBV27 to TRBJ2-3, with D perhaps TRBD1 (6 bases). Germline V gene lookup returns CDR1 MNHEY and CDR2 SMNVEV (reference sequence). The V gene lost 5 bases and the J gene lost 0 bases, with 12 bases spanning the gap. CDR3 size: 15 residues. The CDR3: CASSHRDTSTDTQYF. The CDR3 DNA is TGTGCCAGCAGTCACCGGGACACGAGCACAGATACGCAGTATTTT.

The table lists this clonotype with a few counts. V is TRBV29-1 and J is TRBJ1-2; the match to TRBD1 covers 7 bases. The germline CDR1 and CDR2 sequences are SQVTM and ANQGSEA. This CDR3 has 15 amino acids. V lost 1 base to trimming and J lost 3 bases; unmatched junction nucleotides: 8. The CDR3: CSVEVRQGGDYGYTF. DNA of the CDR3: TGCAGCGTTGAAGTAAGACAGGGCGGGGACTATGGCTACACCTTC.

This clonotype was observed a few times. V is TRBV15 and J is TRBJ2-3; 13 bases match TRBD2. Trimming took 6 bases from V and 2 from J; bases not matched to a gene: 5. CDR3 length equals 16 residues. In germline, CDR1 is LNHNV, CDR2 YYDKDF (reference sequence). As DNA, the CDR3 is TGTGCCACCAGTCCCGGACTAGCGGGGGCCACAGATACGCAGTATTTT. Its protein product is CATSPGLAGATDTQYF.

Only a few counts were recorded for this clonotype. The chain employs TRBV4-3 and TRBJ2-1; tentative D call: TRBD2 (6 bases). The V and J ends lost 1 base and 9 bases respectively, with 10 bases between them. Per germline, CDR1 LGHNA and CDR2 YSLEER. The CDR3 consists of 13 residues. CDR3 residues: CASSQALALEQFF. CDR3 in DNA: TGCGCCAGCAGCCAAGCTCTAGCGCTTGAGCAGTTCTTC.

This clonotype was recorded a few times. The chain employs TRBV20-1 and TRBJ2-7, with D perhaps TRBD2 (6 bases). The CDR3 is made up of 16 amino acids. The germline gives CDR1 DFQATT, CDR2 SNEGSKA (reference sequence). Trimming removed 6 bases from V and 0 bases from J, with 21 bases in between. The CDR3 spells CSASFPGEGRSYEQYF. In DNA form, the CDR3 reads TGCAGTGCCTCCTTTCCGGGAGAAGGTCGCTCCTACGAGCAGTACTTC.

This chain joins TRBV6-2 or TRBV6-3 and TRBJ2-2; D possibly matches TRBD1 or TRBD2 (5 bases each). Germline-derived CDR1 and CDR2 are MNHEY and SVGEGT. V was trimmed by 5 bases and J by 2 bases, leaving 15 bases between them. The CDR3 covers 16 residues. For the CDR3, the DNA is TGTGCCAGCAGTGCACAGCAGGGAGTTAACACCGGGGAGCTGTTTTTT. This encodes CASSAQQGVNTGELFF.

The DNA for the CDR3 is TGTGCCAGCTCAAATACCGGGTCCAGCTCCTACGAGCAGTACTTC. This encodes CASSNTGSSSYEQYF. This rearrangement joins TRBV18 to TRBJ2-7; D uncertain. V was shortened by 5 bases and J by 0 bases, with 14 bases between the two germline ends. This CDR3 contains 15 residues. Germline V gene sequence: CDR1 KGHSH, CDR2 LQKENI.

This clonotype was seen only a few times. This chain connects TRBV6-5 to TRBJ2-7, with D uncertain. The length of the CDR3 is 14 residues. Germline assignment: CDR1 MNHEY and CDR2 SVGAGI. Trimming removed 0 bases from V and 3 bases from J, with 9 bases in between. The CDR3 nucleotides are TGTGCCAGCAGTTACTCGCCGGACCTCTACGAGCAGTACTTC. Encoded protein: CASSYSPDLYEQYF.

Here the CDR3 reads CASRPKRGNYEQYF. The CDR3 DNA reads TGTGCCAGCAGACCAAAGCGGGGGAACTACGAGCAGTACTTC. The chain links TRBV12-3 or TRBV12-4 to TRBJ2-7; 8 positions agree with TRBD2. V lost 6 bases to trimming and J lost 3 bases; unmatched junction nucleotides: 7. The CDR3 is 14 amino acids.

There are a few counts of this clonotype. The chain is built from TRBV9 and TRBJ2-3, with a weak D call TRBD2 (6 bases). V was pared by 4 bases and J by 7 bases, with 13 bases between. Germline loops: CDR1 SGDLS, CDR2 YYNGEE. The CDR3 is 13 residues long. As DNA, the CDR3 is TGTGCCAGCAGCTCCGGGAGTTTGAATACGCAGTATTTT. Its protein product is CASSSGSLNTQYF.

This clonotype has more than one count but fewer than ten. The rearrangement links TRBV24-1 to TRBJ2-1, with TRBD1 matching over 7 bases. The CDR3 covers 18 residues. CDR1 is KGHDR and CDR2 is SFDVKD in the germline V gene. The V gene end was trimmed by 0 bases and the J gene end by 0 bases; junction bases not matched to a gene: 7. As DNA, the CDR3 is TGTGCCACCAGTGATTTGGGGGACAGCCTAAGCTCCTACAATGAGCAGTTCTTC. Translation: CATSDLGDSLSSYNEQFF.

At least ten counts were recorded for this clonotype. CDR3 nucleotides: TGCAGTGCTGTGCAGGGAGGGACCTACAATGAGCAGTTCTTC. Translated: CSAVQGGTYNEQFF. The chain links TRBV20-1 to TRBJ2-1; 7 positions agree with TRBD2. The V and J ends lost 5 bases and 2 bases, in that order; junction bases with no gene match: 6. The CDR3 covers 14 residues. Germline V gene sequence: CDR1 DFQATT, CDR2 SNEGSKA (reference sequence).

The genes are TRBV20-1 and TRBJ2-3, with 10 bases that match TRBD2. The CDR3 runs 16 residues. Germline assignment: CDR1 DFQATT and CDR2 SNEGSKA (reference sequence). J gave up 2 bases and V 2 bases, and 7 bases lay outside the gene matches. The CDR3: CSARPLAGAITDTQYF. Written as DNA, the CDR3 is TGCAGTGCTAGACCTCTAGCGGGGGCTATCACAGATACGCAGTATTTT.

This clonotype was observed a handful of times. J is TRBJ2-1 and V is TRBV6-1; D not resolved. Germline V lookup: CDR1 MNHNS, CDR2 SASEGT. The CDR3 sequence is 18 residues long. V was shortened by 6 bases and J by 0 bases, with 21 bases between the two germline ends. Written as DNA, the CDR3 is TGTGCCAGCAGATCCCTCGGACGGACCCTGAGCTCCTACAATGAGCAGTTCTTC. Amino acids: CASRSLGRTLSSYNEQFF.

This chain connects TRBV12-3 or TRBV12-4 to TRBJ1-5; 10 bases agree with TRBD1. V lost 3 bases, J lost 11 bases, and 10 bases stayed unmatched. The CDR3 is 15 residues long. The CDR3 sequence: CASSFSGTGEGAQHF. The CDR3 nucleotides are TGTGCCAGCAGTTTTTCCGGGACAGGGGAAGGGGCCCAGCATTTT.

There are a few counts of this clonotype. V usage is TRBV3-1 and J usage is TRBJ1-2, with no clear D. CDR1 is LGHDT, CDR2 YNNKEL, per germline (reference sequence). CDR3 size: 14 residues. V lost 0 bases, J lost 3 bases, and 8 bases lay in between. The CDR3: CASSQEGGDYGYTF. The CDR3 bases are TGTGCCAGCAGCCAAGAAGGCGGGGACTATGGCTACACCTTC. The variable domain in full, with the rest retrieved from reference TRBV3-1 and TRBJ1-2, is DTAVSQTPKYLVTQMGNDKSIKCEQNLGHDTMYWYKQDSKKFLKIMFSYNNKELIINETVPNRFSPKSPDKAHLNLHINSLELGDSAVYFCASSQEGGDYGYTFGSGTRLTVV.

This CDR3 reads CASKVTGPRPLHF. The DNA of the CDR3 is TGTGCCAGCAAGGTTACAGGGCCTCGACCCCTCCACTTT. The genes are TRBV27 and TRBJ1-6; a weak D match, TRBD1 (6 bases). The V gene's germline CDR1 is MNHEY and CDR2 SMNVEV (reference sequence). V dropped 7 bases and J dropped 12 bases, with 16 bases sitting between them. The CDR3 sequence is 13 residues long.

This clonotype was observed many times. V and J are TRBV20-1 and TRBJ2-2; TRBD1 matches at 8 bases. Germline assignment: CDR1 DFQATT and CDR2 SNEGSKA (reference sequence). This CDR3 is 17 amino acids long. With 2 bases clipped from V and 0 bases from J, the junction kept 8 bases outside the gene matches. This CDR3 is CSARPNSRGPNTGELFF. CDR3 sequence (DNA): TGCAGTGCTAGACCTAATTCCAGGGGGCCGAACACCGGGGAGCTGTTTTTT.

The sample holds many counts of this clonotype. The chain is built from TRBV9 and TRBJ2-1; D possibly uses TRBD1 or TRBD2 (5 bases each). The CDR3 contains 18 residues. CDR1 SGDLS and CDR2 YYNGEE come from the germline V gene. V shed 4 bases and J shed 0 bases, with 20 bases lying between them. This chain's CDR3 is CASSSRREGTSSYNEQFF. For the CDR3, the DNA is TGTGCCAGCAGCTCCCGCCGCGAGGGGACGAGCTCCTACAATGAGCAGTTCTTC.

This clonotype showed up just a few times. The rearrangement links TRBV20-1 to TRBJ2-5; possibly TRBD1 for D (5 bases). Between the trimmed V and J ends, which lost 3 bases and 1 base, there was a span of 9 bases. The length of the CDR3 is 13 residues. In germline, CDR1 is DFQATT, CDR2 SNEGSKA (reference sequence). CDR3: CSASRAIQETQYF. The CDR3 nucleotides are TGCAGTGCTAGCAGGGCGATCCAAGAGACCCAGTACTTC.